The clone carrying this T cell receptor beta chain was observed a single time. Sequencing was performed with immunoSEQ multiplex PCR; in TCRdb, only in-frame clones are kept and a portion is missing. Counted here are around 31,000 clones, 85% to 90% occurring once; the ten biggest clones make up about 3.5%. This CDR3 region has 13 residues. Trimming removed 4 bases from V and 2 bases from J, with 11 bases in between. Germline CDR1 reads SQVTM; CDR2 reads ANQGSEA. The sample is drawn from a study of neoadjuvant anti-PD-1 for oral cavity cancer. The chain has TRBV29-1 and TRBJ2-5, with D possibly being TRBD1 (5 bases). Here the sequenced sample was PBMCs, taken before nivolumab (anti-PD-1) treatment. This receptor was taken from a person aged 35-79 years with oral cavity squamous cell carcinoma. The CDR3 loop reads CSVVVQGQETQYF. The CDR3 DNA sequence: TGCAGCGTTGTTGTGCAGGGACAAGAGACCCAGTACTTC.